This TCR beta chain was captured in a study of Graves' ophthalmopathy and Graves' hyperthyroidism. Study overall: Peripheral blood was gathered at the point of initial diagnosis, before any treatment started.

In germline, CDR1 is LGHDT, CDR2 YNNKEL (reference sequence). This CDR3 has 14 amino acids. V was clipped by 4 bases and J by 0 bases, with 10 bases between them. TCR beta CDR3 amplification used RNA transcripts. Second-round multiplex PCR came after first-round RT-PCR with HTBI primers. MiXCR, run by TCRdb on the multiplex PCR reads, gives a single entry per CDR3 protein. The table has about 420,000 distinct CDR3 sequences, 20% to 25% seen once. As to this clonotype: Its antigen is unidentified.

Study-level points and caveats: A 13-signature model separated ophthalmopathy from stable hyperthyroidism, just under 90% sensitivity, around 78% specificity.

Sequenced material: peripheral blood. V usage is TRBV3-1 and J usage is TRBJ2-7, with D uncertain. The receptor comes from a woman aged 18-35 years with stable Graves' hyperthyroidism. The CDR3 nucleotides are TGTGCCAGCAGCCCTTGGCTGAGCTCCTACGAGCAGTACTTC. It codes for CASSPWLSSYEQYF.